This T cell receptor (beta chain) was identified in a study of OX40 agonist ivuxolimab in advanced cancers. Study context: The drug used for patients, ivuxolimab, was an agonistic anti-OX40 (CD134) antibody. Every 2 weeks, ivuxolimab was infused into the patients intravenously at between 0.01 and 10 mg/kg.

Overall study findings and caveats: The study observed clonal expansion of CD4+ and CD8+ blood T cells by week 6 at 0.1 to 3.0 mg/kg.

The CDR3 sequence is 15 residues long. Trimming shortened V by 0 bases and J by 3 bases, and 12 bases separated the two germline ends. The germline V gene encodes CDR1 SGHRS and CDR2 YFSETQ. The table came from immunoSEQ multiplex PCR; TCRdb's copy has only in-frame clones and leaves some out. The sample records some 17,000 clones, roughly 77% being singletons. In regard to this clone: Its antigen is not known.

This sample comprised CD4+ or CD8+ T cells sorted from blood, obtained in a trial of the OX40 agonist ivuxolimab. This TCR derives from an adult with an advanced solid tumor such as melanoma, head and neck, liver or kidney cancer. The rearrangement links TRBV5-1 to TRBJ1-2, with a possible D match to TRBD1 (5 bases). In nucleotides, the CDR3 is TGCGCCAGCAGCTTGGTTCCAGGGTCGGACTATGGCTACACCTTC. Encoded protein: CASSLVPGSDYGYTF.